One sample yielded the 12 T cell receptor beta chains listed below, sequenced in a study of blood T cell repertoires in COVID-19. This table comes from immunoSEQ multiplex PCR, and its TCRdb copy is limited to in-frame clones, with some not included. The table lists some 190,000 clones, around 90% of them singletons. Specimen: peripheral blood. The receptors were gathered from a human donor in a cohort sampled during active COVID-19.

This clone was counted between two and nine times. The V and J genes are TRBV9 and TRBJ2-2; perhaps TRBD1 as D (6 bases). The CDR3 length is 13 residues. Trimming removed 1 base at V and 6 bases at J, with 7 bases between. The germline V gene has CDR1 SGDLS and CDR2 YYNGEE. DNA of the CDR3: TGTGCCAGCAGCGTAACAGGGTCCGGGGAGCTGTTTTTT. Its protein is CASSVTGSGELFF. The whole variable domain, filled in from reference TRBV9 and TRBJ2-2, reads DSGVTQTPKHLITATGQRVTLRCSPRSGDLSVYWYQQSLDQGLQFLIQYYNGEERAKGNILERFSAQQFPDLHSELNLSSLELGDSALYFCASSVTGSGELFFGEGSRLTVL.

The gene calls are TRBV28 and TRBJ2-7; 11 nucleotides match TRBD2. Germline CDR1 reads MDHEN; CDR2 reads SYDVKM. This CDR3 contains 16 residues. V was pared by 7 bases and J by 2 bases, with 10 bases of the junction left unmatched. The CDR3 sequence is CASTKSGTSGAYEQYF. The CDR3 coding sequence is TGTGCCAGCACCAAGTCCGGGACTAGCGGCGCCTACGAGCAGTACTTC.

The chain recombines TRBV29-1 with TRBJ1-1; 7 nucleotides line up with TRBD1. The germline V gene has CDR1 SQVTM and CDR2 ANQGSEA. The trim removed 6 bases at V and 2 bases at J, leaving 3 bases unmatched. CDR3 size: 12 residues. CDR3 sequence reads: CSVYRGNTEAFF. CDR3 in DNA: TGCAGCGTCTACAGGGGTAACACTGAAGCTTTCTTT.

This chain connects TRBV10-3 to TRBJ2-3, with D possibly being TRBD1 (6 bases). This CDR3 has 16 residues. CDR1 and CDR2 (germline): ENHRY, SYGVKD. The V end was cut by 1 base, the J end by 0 bases, with 11 bases between. The CDR3 nucleotides read TGTGCCATCAGTGAGTACAGGGCCCGTAGCACAGATACGCAGTATTTT. This encodes CAISEYRARSTDTQYF.

The count of this clone is one. CDR3 DNA: TGTGCCAGCAGTCGAGCCATTGAAGCTTTCTTT. As protein: CASSRAIEAFF. V gene TRBV12-3 or TRBV12-4 combines with J gene TRBJ1-1; D is undetermined. This CDR3 region has 11 residues. Trimming stripped 5 bases from V and 7 bases from J, with 8 bases between.

The chain has TRBV6-4 and TRBJ1-6; D gene uncertain. Germline CDR1 and CDR2: MRHNA and SNTAGT. The CDR3 sequence is 13 residues long. The germline V and J ends were trimmed by 6 bases and 7 bases, with 10 bases remaining between them. The CDR3 region is CASSQERNSPLHF. CDR3 sequence (DNA): TGTGCCAGCAGCCAAGAGAGAAATTCACCCCTCCACTTT.

The V gene is TRBV7-9, the J gene TRBJ2-1; 12 bases align to TRBD2. With V trimmed by 4 bases and J by 0 bases, 10 bases remained unmatched. Germline assignment: CDR1 SEHNR and CDR2 FQNEAQ (reference sequence). There are 19 residues in the CDR3. The CDR3 region is CASSSKGLAGSSSYNEQFF. CDR3 in DNA: TGTGCCAGCAGCTCAAAGGGACTAGCGGGTTCGAGCTCCTACAATGAGCAGTTCTTC.

The CDR3 region has the DNA TGTGCCAGCAGCCAAGTCCCGGGACTAGCGGGAGACGAGCAGTACTTC. Its protein is CASSQVPGLAGDEQYF. The chain links TRBV4-2 to TRBJ2-7; 14 bases fit TRBD2. CDR1 and CDR2 (germline): LGHNA, YNFKEQ. The V and J ends lost 1 base and 5 bases, in that order; junction bases with no gene match: 4. This CDR3 has 16 residues.

This clone was seen once. The V gene is TRBV19, the J gene TRBJ2-2; maybe TRBD1 (6 bases). Trimming left V 6 bases short and J 4 bases short, with 15 bases between. CDR1 and CDR2 (germline): LNHDA, SQIVND (reference sequence). The CDR3 loop spans 15 amino acids. CDR3 coding DNA: TGTGCCAGTAGGGCTACAGGGTTTGGCACCGGGGAGCTGTTTTTT. Its protein is CASRATGFGTGELFF.

This sequence joins TRBV6-5 and TRBJ2-7; a possible D gene is TRBD1 (5 bases). Trimming pared 8 bases from V and 2 bases from J, leaving 13 bases between. CDR1 is MNHEY and CDR2 is SVGAGI in the germline V gene. This CDR3 has 13 residues. This chain's CDR3 is CASGRGFPYEQYF. In DNA, the CDR3 is TGTGCCAGCGGAAGGGGTTTTCCCTACGAGCAGTACTTC.

The V gene is TRBV4-3, the J gene TRBJ1-6; 7 nucleotides align to TRBD1. Germline CDR1 LGHNA, CDR2 YSLEER. The J segment lost 4 bases and the V segment lost 0 bases, leaving 0 bases of the junction unmatched. This CDR3 has 15 amino acids. The CDR3 here is CASSQEDRYNSPLHF. The CDR3, as DNA: TGCGCCAGCAGCCAAGAGGACAGGTATAATTCACCCCTCCACTTT.

This clone occurred once. The chain joins TRBV4-3 to TRBJ2-7; D is perhaps TRBD1 (6 bases). Germline V lookup: CDR1 LGHNA, CDR2 YSLEER. V gave up 4 bases and J gave up 0 bases, with 13 bases separating them. CDR3 size: 15 residues. CDR3 in DNA: TGCGCCAGCAGCCCGTCACAGGGTGGCTCCTACGAGCAGTACTTC. Protein sequence: CASSPSQGGSYEQYF.